The rows below give T cell receptor beta chains drawn from one sample of a study of identical twins. A single record per CDR3 protein comes from TCRdb applying MiXCR to the 5' RACE reads. There are about 470,000 distinct CDR3 sequences in the sample; 20% to 25% occur only once, and 2.9% lies in the top ten. This same sample was also part of a study on T cells expressing NK-cell markers.

Material for sequencing was CD4+ T cells sorted from blood. The receptors originated from a woman younger than 30 in good health. The CDR3 runs from the conserved cysteine through the conserved F or W. A D gene is named only where the DNA matches it firmly. Not all rows give a size; the values are once, few, many and, for expanded clones, a class.

j_call	d_call	v_call	clone_size	cdr3_length	cdr3_aa	cdr3_nt
TRBJ2-1	TRBD1	TRBV4-3	NA	16	CASSQDGGQGYNEQFF	TGCGCCAGCAGCCAAGATGGGGGACAGGGGTACAATGAGCAGTTCTTC
TRBJ1-1	NA	TRBV5-1	NA	13	CASGPGSNTEAFF	TGCGCCAGCGGCCCGGGCTCAAACACTGAAGCTTTCTTT
TRBJ2-3	NA	TRBV7-9	few	13	CASSKQGADTQYF	TGTGCCAGCAGCAAACAGGGAGCAGATACGCAGTATTTT
TRBJ2-3	TRBD2	TRBV5-1	NA	16	CASSLGGLGITDTQYF	TGCGCCAGCAGCTTGGGGGGACTAGGGATCACAGATACGCAGTATTTT
TRBJ2-3	NA	TRBV6-2/TRBV6-3	few	14	CASKARRDTDTQYF	TGTGCCAGCAAGGCTAGACGGGACACAGATACGCAGTATTTT
TRBJ2-2	TRBD2	TRBV11-3	few	14	CASSLDGRAGELFF	TGTGCCAGCAGCTTAGACGGGAGGGCCGGGGAGCTGTTTTTT
TRBJ1-2	NA	TRBV29-1	NA	14	CSVSLDGLPGGYTF	TGCAGCGTTTCTTTGGACGGACTACCGGGGGGCTACACCTTC
TRBJ2-2	TRBD1	TRBV12-3/TRBV12-4	few	15	CASTPTGGGTGELFF	TGTGCCAGCACACCTACAGGGGGCGGCACCGGGGAGCTGTTTTTT
TRBJ2-7	TRBD2	TRBV11-2	few	15	CASSPGLAGLGEQYF	TGTGCCAGCAGCCCGGGACTAGCGGGGTTAGGCGAGCAGTACTTC
TRBJ1-4	NA	TRBV4-1	NA	13	CASSQALGGKLFF	TGCGCCAGCAGCCAAGCCTTAGGGGGAAAACTGTTTTTT
TRBJ1-5	NA	TRBV3-1	NA	14	CASSVGSSNQPQHF	TGTGCCAGCAGCGTGGGAAGTAGCAATCAGCCCCAGCATTTT
TRBJ2-7	NA	TRBV20-1	NA	14	CSARRGASSYEQYF	TGCAGTGCACGCCGGGGGGCCAGCTCCTACGAGCAGTACTTC
TRBJ2-2	NA	TRBV12-3/TRBV12-4	once	15	CASSFGDRSAGELFF	TGTGCCAGCAGTTTTGGAGACAGGTCCGCCGGGGAGCTGTTTTTT
TRBJ2-5	NA	TRBV12-3/TRBV12-4	few	15	CASSSHGASQETQYF	TGTGCCAGCAGTTCCCACGGGGCCTCCCAAGAGACCCAGTACTTC
TRBJ2-7	NA	TRBV27	NA	14	CASSLVLTIYEQYF	TGTGCCAGCAGTTTGGTCCTTACCATCTACGAGCAGTACTTC
TRBJ2-1	NA	TRBV4-2	few	14	CASSQDPRGNEQFF	TGTGCCAGCAGCCAAGATCCCAGAGGGAATGAGCAGTTCTTC
TRBJ1-2	NA	TRBV5-5	NA	16	CASSPYSGTANYGYTF	TGTGCCAGCAGCCCATATTCCGGGACTGCTAACTATGGCTACACCTTC
TRBJ2-7	NA	TRBV20-1	few	14	CSARRRLETYEQYF	TGCAGTGCTAGAAGGCGACTGGAAACCTACGAGCAGTACTTC
TRBJ2-2	NA	TRBV29-1	few	14	CSVERQGQAGELFF	TGCAGCGTTGAGAGGCAGGGGCAGGCCGGGGAGCTGTTTTTT
TRBJ2-3	TRBD1	TRBV6-1	NA	17	CASSERDRGPGTDTQYF	TGTGCCAGCAGTGAAAGGGACAGGGGGCCCGGCACAGATACGCAGTATTTT
TRBJ2-3	NA	TRBV7-9	few	15	CASTTWGGLTDTQYF	TGTGCCAGCACCACGTGGGGGGGCCTCACAGATACGCAGTATTTT
TRBJ2-1	TRBD2	TRBV20-1	many	15	CSARDVLAGDYEQFF	TGCAGTGCTAGAGATGTCCTAGCGGGAGATTATGAGCAGTTCTTC
TRBJ1-1	NA	TRBV7-2	few	16	CASSLFPGDRNTEAFF	TGTGCCAGCAGCTTGTTTCCTGGTGACAGGAACACTGAAGCTTTCTTT